A single sample is the source of the 21 T cell receptor beta chains below, sequenced in a study of identical twins. TCRdb re-derived calls from the 5' RACE reads in MiXCR, one entry per CDR3 protein. The data contain 250,000 or so distinct CDR3 sequences, around 8.8% of them singletons. This sample also appeared in a second study, on yellow fever vaccine responses in identical twins.

Sequencing was performed on CD8+ T cells sorted from blood. These receptors were taken from a young woman in good health.

The chain employs TRBV23-1 and TRBJ1-2; TRBD1 matches at 8 bases. TRBV23-1 is an ORF, and what it does is uncertain. The CDR3 length is 17 residues. With 4 bases clipped from V and 6 bases from J, the junction kept 16 bases outside the gene matches. CDR3 DNA sequence: TGCGCCAGCAGTCCCCCCATGCGACAGGAGACAGGGGATGGCTACACCTTC. It translates to CASSPPMRQETGDGYTF.

This chain uses TRBV5-1 with TRBJ2-7, with 7 bases identical to TRBD1. In germline, CDR1 is SGHRS, CDR2 YFSETQ. V shed 7 bases and J 3 bases; nucleotides not matched to a gene: 4. The CDR3 covers 12 residues. The DNA for the CDR3 is TGCGCCAGCGCCGGGACAGACTACGAGCAGTACTTC. Amino acids: CASAGTDYEQYF. Using reference TRBV5-1 and TRBJ2-7 for the parts outside the CDR3, the full variable domain is KAGVTQTPRYLIKTRGQQVTLSCSPISGHRSVSWYQQTPGQGLQFLFEYFSETQRNKGNFPGRFSGRQFSNSRSEMNVSTLELGDSALYLCASAGTDYEQYFGPGTRLTVT.

Only a few counts were recorded for this clonotype. The chain joins TRBV5-1 to TRBJ2-7; D call uncertain. The CDR3 is 15 amino acids. Trimming took off 0 bases at V and 2 bases at J, with 12 bases between the two ends. Germline values: CDR1 SGHRS, CDR2 YFSETQ. CDR3 sequence: CASSLEWDRPYEQYF. The CDR3 DNA sequence: TGCGCCAGCAGCTTGGAATGGGATCGGCCCTACGAGCAGTACTTC.

This clonotype was counted many times. V usage is TRBV6-1 and J usage is TRBJ2-1; maybe TRBD2 (5 bases). V was clipped by 7 bases and J by 9 bases, with 16 bases between them. This CDR3 is built from 13 residues. Germline loops: CDR1 MNHNS, CDR2 SASEGT. CDR3 DNA: TGTGCCAGCAATCTAACCCCTGGAGGTGAGCAGTTCTTC. It translates to CASNLTPGGEQFF.

This clonotype was recorded many times. The V gene is TRBV27, the J gene TRBJ2-7; D is perhaps TRBD2 (6 bases). CDR1 is MNHEY, CDR2 SMNVEV, per germline (reference sequence). The CDR3 consists of 13 residues. V lost 4 bases to trimming and J lost 0 bases, with 7 bases between them. CDR3 in amino acids: CASSYGGSYEQYF. The CDR3 DNA follows: TGTGCCAGCAGTTACGGGGGCTCCTACGAGCAGTACTTC.

Ten or more counts support this clonotype. This sequence joins TRBV12-3 or TRBV12-4 and TRBJ2-5, with TRBD1 matching 7 bases. The V segment lost 5 bases and the J segment 4 bases; nucleotides outside the gene matches: 7. The CDR3 loop spans 14 amino acids. CDR3 loop: CASSPHRGRETQYF. The DNA for the CDR3 is TGTGCCAGCAGTCCTCACAGGGGTCGAGAGACCCAGTACTTC.

The sample holds many counts of this clonotype. The chain recombines TRBV25-1 with TRBJ1-3, with D tentatively TRBD1 (5 bases). Trimming left V 2 bases short and J 0 bases short, with 11 bases between. Germline V CDR1 and CDR2: MGHDK, SYGVNS. The CDR3 is made up of 16 amino acids. The CDR3 sequence is CASSETGGYSGNTIYF. The CDR3 DNA reads TGTGCCAGCAGTGAAACGGGGGGTTACTCTGGAAACACCATATATTTT.

This clonotype was seen repeatedly, ten times or more. V is TRBV7-9 and J is TRBJ1-4; D possibly corresponds to TRBD1 (5 bases). V dropped 5 bases and J dropped 7 bases, with 20 bases sitting between them. The CDR3 has 16 amino acids. Germline V gene data show CDR1 as SEHNR and CDR2 as FQNEAQ (reference sequence). Here the CDR3 DNA reads TGTGCCAGCAGCCCTCGTGGGGCCACCATAATTGAAAAACTGTTTTTT. Protein: CASSPRGATIIEKLFF.

The chain carries TRBV11-2 and TRBJ2-1; a possible D gene is TRBD2 (5 bases). V lost 6 bases to trimming and J lost 0 bases, with 12 bases between them. The germline gives CDR1 SGHAT, CDR2 FQNNGV. This CDR3 is 15 amino acids long. The CDR3 is CASRDSESSYNEQFF. CDR3 nucleotides: TGTGCCAGCAGGGATAGCGAAAGCTCCTACAATGAGCAGTTCTTC.

The rearrangement links TRBV4-3 to TRBJ2-1; 14 bases agree with TRBD2. V lost 4 bases to trimming and J lost 8 bases; unmatched junction nucleotides: 10. From germline, CDR1 is LGHNA and CDR2 YSLEER. The length of the CDR3 is 17 residues. The CDR3, as DNA: TGCGCCAGCAGCCCACGACTAGCGGGAGGGCTTTGGGATGAGCAGTTCTTC. Its protein is CASSPRLAGGLWDEQFF.

The genes are TRBV2 and TRBJ2-7; TRBD2 agrees at 13 bases. The CDR3 consists of 16 residues. Germline-derived CDR1 and CDR2 are SNHLY and FYNNEI. The V gene end was trimmed by 8 bases and the J gene end by 1 base; junction bases not matched to a gene: 8. As DNA, the CDR3 is TGTGCCAGCGGAGGTCCGGGACTAGCGGGGTCCTACGAGCAGTACTTC. Translated, it gives CASGGPGLAGSYEQYF.

This clonotype has just a few counts. The chain joins TRBV14 to TRBJ2-1; 15 bases agree with TRBD2. V lost 3 bases to trimming and J lost 5 bases; unmatched junction nucleotides: 11. Germline-derived CDR1 and CDR2 are SGHDN and FVKESK. The CDR3 runs to 19 residues. This CDR3 reads CASSQAEGLAGGPDNEQFF. DNA for the CDR3: TGTGCCAGCAGCCAGGCTGAAGGACTAGCGGGGGGGCCGGACAATGAGCAGTTCTTC.

This chain uses TRBV11-1 with TRBJ2-6; 9 bases map to TRBD1. Germline CDR1 SGHAT, CDR2 FQDESV (reference sequence). The CDR3 consists of 18 residues. J was trimmed by 2 bases and V by 6 bases; bases with no gene match: 11. The CDR3 nucleotides read TGTGCCAGCAGGGACCGGGACAGGGAGTCGGCTGGGGCCAACGTCCTGACTTTC. Translating it yields CASRDRDRESAGANVLTF.

This clonotype was counted many times. For the CDR3, the DNA is TGCAGTGCTAGAGGCCCTCATACAGATACGCAGTATTTT. Its translation: CSARGPHTDTQYF. The chain is built from TRBV20-1 and TRBJ2-3; D gene uncertain. V was trimmed by 1 base and J by 3 bases, leaving 8 bases between them. Germline V gene data show CDR1 as DFQATT and CDR2 as SNEGSKA (reference sequence). The CDR3 totals 13 residues.

This chain joins TRBV7-9 and TRBJ2-1; TRBD2 aligns across 7 bases. The CDR3 has 14 amino acids. Germline lookup yields CDR1 SEHNR and CDR2 FQNEAQ (reference sequence). With 8 bases clipped from V and 6 bases from J, the junction kept 10 bases outside the gene matches. The CDR3 DNA follows: TGTGCCAGCCGGGACTACGAACGATTCAATGAGCAGTTCTTC. It is translated as CASRDYERFNEQFF.

This chain joins TRBV6-2 or TRBV6-3 and TRBJ2-3, with 11 bases lining up with TRBD2. From germline, CDR1 is MNHEY and CDR2 SVGEGT. With V trimmed by 6 bases and J by 6 bases, 5 bases remained unmatched. This CDR3 has 14 residues. The CDR3 sequence is CASSSWTSGDTQYF. DNA for the CDR3: TGTGCCAGCAGCTCGTGGACTAGCGGGGATACGCAGTATTTT.

This clonotype was detected ten times or more. The V gene is TRBV7-9, the J gene TRBJ2-4; D might be TRBD1 (6 bases). V dropped 6 bases and J dropped 4 bases, with 22 bases sitting between them. The CDR3 sequence is 17 residues long. CDR1 is SEHNR, CDR2 FQNEAQ, per germline (reference sequence). The CDR3 sequence is CASSSLTRDTRKNIQYF. Here the CDR3 DNA reads TGTGCCAGCAGTTCACTCACCCGGGACACCCGAAAAAACATTCAGTACTTC.

The chain recombines TRBV15 with TRBJ2-1; weak D call: TRBD2 (6 bases). V gave up 8 bases and J gave up 6 bases, with 14 bases separating them. The CDR3 length is 13 residues. Germline values: CDR1 LNHNV, CDR2 YYDKDF (reference sequence). Here the CDR3 reads CATLAAGGNEQFF. CDR3 DNA: TGTGCCACCTTGGCAGCGGGTGGCAATGAGCAGTTCTTC.

The rearrangement uses TRBV7-9 and TRBJ2-7; D call uncertain. V lost 4 bases to trimming and J lost 2 bases, with 15 bases between them. This CDR3 is built from 15 residues. CDR1 is SEHNR and CDR2 is FQNEAQ in the germline V gene (reference sequence). The CDR3 here is CASSSKTENPYEQYF. CDR3 DNA: TGTGCCAGCAGCTCAAAGACGGAGAATCCCTACGAGCAGTACTTC.

This clonotype was counted ten times or more. The chain couples TRBV7-9 to TRBJ2-7; no definite D call. V was clipped by 0 bases and J by 3 bases, with 9 bases between them. The CDR3 has 14 amino acids. Per the germline V gene, CDR1 is SEHNR and CDR2 is FQNEAQ (reference sequence). The CDR3: CASSLAGQIYEQYF. CDR3 nucleotide sequence: TGTGCCAGCAGCTTAGCGGGTCAAATCTACGAGCAGTACTTC.

This clonotype was recorded at least ten times. J is TRBJ2-1 and V is TRBV7-9; no reliable D call. Trimming stripped 5 bases from V and 4 bases from J, with 9 bases between. The CDR3 spans 13 residues. The V gene's germline CDR1 is SEHNR and CDR2 FQNEAQ (reference sequence). The CDR3 loop reads CASSTTLYNEQFF. For the CDR3, the DNA is TGTGCCAGCAGCACGACACTTTACAATGAGCAGTTCTTC.